The rows below give T cell receptor beta chains drawn from one sample of a study of T-cell memory formation after mild COVID-19. Each CDR3 protein gets one entry after TCRdb re-called the 5' RACE reads with MiXCR. The top ten clones hold around 11% of a sample with roughly 600,000 distinct CDR3 sequences, about 20% of them seen once. The sequencing sample was made of PBMCs or a T cell subset sorted from them (not recorded which). Every receptor here comes from an adult woman who had mild COVID-19 (a few samples of this study predate the infection). Cell type and time point are not known. Each CDR3 is given without its conserved first and last residue.

>TRBV5-1|TRBJ2-1
ASQSGTEDEQF
>TRBV16|TRBJ2-1
ASSQSPPEQF
>TRBV2|TRBJ1-6
ASSYPDRSNNSPLH
>TRBV4-1|TRBJ2-1
ASSPSGGGAGEQF
>TRBV28|TRBJ2-7
ASSQAGTSGTPRNYEQY
>TRBV23-1|TRBJ2-1
ASSPLNTGQVCNEQF
>TRBV6-6|TRBJ1-3
ASTSETIGNTIY
>TRBV7-2|TRBJ2-1
ASSLAAGLSDPEQF
>TRBV2|TRBJ2-2
ASSLKGQGAATGELF
>TRBV27|TRBJ2-3
ASSYRTGLSTDTQY
>TRBV30|TRBJ2-1
AWSVQTNEQF
>TRBV19|TRBJ2-5
ASSPWAPGDGKETQY
>TRBV7-2|TRBJ2-3
ASSLTLGWGPDTQY
>TRBV3-1|TRBJ2-7
ASSQIMREGSYEQY
>TRBV9|TRBJ1-1
ASTQGQVNTEAF
>TRBV7-8|TRBJ2-7
ASTHPPGQNAEREQY
>TRBV12-3/TRBV12-4|TRBJ2-1
ASSFRVVLAGRPVYNEQF
>TRBV12-3/TRBV12-4|TRBJ1-2
ASRQGQPYGYT
>TRBV25-1|TRBJ2-3
ATSSDTQY
>TRBV7-2|TRBJ2-7
ASRGLARSSYEQY
>TRBV6-5|TRBJ1-1
ASSTLPPFAGTNTEAF
>TRBV5-6|TRBJ2-5
ASSLPLVGKKQETQY
>TRBV6-5|TRBJ2-7
ASSSTGRAYEQY
>TRBV5-1|TRBJ1-6
ASSLSGRGDSPLH
>TRBV3-1|TRBJ2-1
ASSLHGNEQF
>TRBV7-9|TRBJ2-3
ASSLASLVMPSRPDTQY
>TRBV5-1|TRBJ2-7
ASSWGQGDMYEQY